This entry concerns a single T cell receptor (beta chain). Random hexamers were used to reverse transcribe an amount of 0.5 to 1 ug RNA. Across 54 Vbeta and 13 Jbeta, immunoSEQ multiplex PCR amplified TCR beta CDR3. TCRdb reanalysed the immunoSEQ multiplex PCR reads using MiXCR and keeps one entry per CDR3 protein. The sample holds about 200,000 distinct CDR3 sequences; roughly 95% are singletons and the top ten take around 0.09%. This record comes from a study of CD8 T cells in Susac syndrome. This CDR3 has 13 residues. The germline V gene encodes CDR1 GTSNPN and CDR2 SVGIG (reference sequence). The V end was cut by 0 bases, the J end by 2 bases, with 7 bases between. Isolation of CD8+ and CD4+ T cells was performed negatively, whereas enrichment of TEMRA cells was done by FACS.

Sequencing used CD4+ T cells from PBMCs. The chain uses TRBV30 and TRBJ2-5, with D tentatively TRBD1 (5 bases). The origin of this receptor is a human donor with multiple sclerosis. The CDR3 spells CAWSVRQQETQYF. CDR3 nucleotides: TGTGCCTGGAGTGTACGACAGCAAGAGACCCAGTACTTC.